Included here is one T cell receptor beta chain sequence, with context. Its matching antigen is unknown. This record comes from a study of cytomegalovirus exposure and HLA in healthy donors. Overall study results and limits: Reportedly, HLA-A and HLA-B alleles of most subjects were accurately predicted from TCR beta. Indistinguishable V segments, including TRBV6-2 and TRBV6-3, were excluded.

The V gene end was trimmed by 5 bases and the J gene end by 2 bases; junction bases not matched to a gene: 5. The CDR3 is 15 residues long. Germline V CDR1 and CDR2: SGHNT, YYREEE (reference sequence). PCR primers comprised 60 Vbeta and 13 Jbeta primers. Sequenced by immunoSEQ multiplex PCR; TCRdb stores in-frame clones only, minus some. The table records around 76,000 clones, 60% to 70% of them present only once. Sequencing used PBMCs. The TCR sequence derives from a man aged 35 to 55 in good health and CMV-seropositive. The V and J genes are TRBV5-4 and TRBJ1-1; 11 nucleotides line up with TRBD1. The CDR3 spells CASSRTGGFNTEAFF. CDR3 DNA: TGTGCCAGCAGTCGGACAGGGGGCTTTAACACTGAAGCTTTCTTT.